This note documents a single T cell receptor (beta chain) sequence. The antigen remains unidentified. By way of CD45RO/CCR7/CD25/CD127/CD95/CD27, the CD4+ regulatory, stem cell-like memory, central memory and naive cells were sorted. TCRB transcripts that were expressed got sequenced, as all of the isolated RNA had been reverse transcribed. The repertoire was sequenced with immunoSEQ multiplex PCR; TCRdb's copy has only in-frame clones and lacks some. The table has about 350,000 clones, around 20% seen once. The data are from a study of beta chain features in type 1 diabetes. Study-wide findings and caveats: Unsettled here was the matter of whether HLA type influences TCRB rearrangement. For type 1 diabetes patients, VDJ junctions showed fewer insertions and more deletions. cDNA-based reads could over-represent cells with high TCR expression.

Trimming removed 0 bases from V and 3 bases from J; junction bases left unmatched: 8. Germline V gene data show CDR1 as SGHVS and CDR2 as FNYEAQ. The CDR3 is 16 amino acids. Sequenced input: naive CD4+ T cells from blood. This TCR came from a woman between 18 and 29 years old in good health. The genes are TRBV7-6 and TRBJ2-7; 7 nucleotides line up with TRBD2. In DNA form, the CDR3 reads TGTGCCAGCAGCTTAGCGGGCGGGGGTGTTGGCTACGAGCAGTACTTC. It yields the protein CASSLAGGGVGYEQYF.